The following is a T cell receptor (beta chain) sequence with its context. There are 12 residues in the CDR3. Trimming shortened V by 4 bases and J by 0 bases, and 7 bases separated the two germline ends. The germline gives CDR1 SQVTM, CDR2 ANQGSEA. This sample was taken from a study of control samples from healthy donors and cancer patients. Assay: immunoSEQ multiplex PCR; the TCRdb copy retains only in-frame clones and omits some. The table shows roughly 100,000 clones, with around 88% occurring only once. The sequence came from a man aged 25 to 40 in good health. The specimen was blood. This sequence joins TRBV29-1 and TRBJ2-7; no reliable D call. In DNA form, the CDR3 reads TGCAGCGTTGGTTGGAGCTCCTACGAGCAGTACTTC. It specifies CSVGWSSYEQYF.